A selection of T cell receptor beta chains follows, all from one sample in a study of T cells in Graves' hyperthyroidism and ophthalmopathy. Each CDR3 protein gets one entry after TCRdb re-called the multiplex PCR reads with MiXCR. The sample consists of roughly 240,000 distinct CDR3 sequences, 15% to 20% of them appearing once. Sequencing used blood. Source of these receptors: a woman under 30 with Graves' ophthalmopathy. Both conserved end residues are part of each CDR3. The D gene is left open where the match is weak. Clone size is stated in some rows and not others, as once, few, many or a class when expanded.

CDR3 DNA: TGTGCCAGCAGCTTGTTGGAGGTGGAGACCCAGTACTTC
CDR3 protein: CASSLLEVETQYF
clone size: many
J gene: TRBJ2-5
D gene: .
V gene: TRBV5-8
CDR3 length: 13

CDR3 DNA: TGTGCCAGCAGCGCTGGACAGGGCGACTATGGCTACACCTTC
CDR3 protein: CASSAGQGDYGYTF
clone size: many
J gene: TRBJ1-2
D gene: TRBD1
V gene: TRBV9
CDR3 length: 14

CDR3 DNA: TGTGCCATCAGTGAGGGTAGCGGAGGGTACAATGAGCAGTTCTTC
CDR3 protein: CAISEGSGGYNEQFF
clone size: few
J gene: TRBJ2-1
D gene: .
V gene: TRBV10-3
CDR3 length: 15

CDR3 DNA: TGTGCCAGCAGCTACTCCTCGACAGGGAACTATGGCTACACCTTC
CDR3 protein: CASSYSSTGNYGYTF
clone size: many
J gene: TRBJ1-2
D gene: TRBD1
V gene: TRBV7-9
CDR3 length: 15

CDR3 DNA: TGTGCCAGCGTTGTGGGGGGCCGAAATGAGCAGTTCTTC
CDR3 protein: CASVVGGRNEQFF
clone size: many
J gene: TRBJ2-1
D gene: .
V gene: TRBV2
CDR3 length: 13

CDR3 DNA: TGTGTCAGCAAACGAAGGGAGGGCACTGAAGCCTTCTTT
CDR3 protein: CVSKRREGTEAFF
clone size: .
J gene: TRBJ1-1
D gene: .
V gene: TRBV2
CDR3 length: 13

CDR3 DNA: TGTGCCAGCAGTTTCGGGGGACTAGCGGAGGCCCGTTATGATACGCAGTATTTT
CDR3 protein: CASSFGGLAEARYDTQYF
clone size: .
J gene: TRBJ2-3
D gene: TRBD2
V gene: TRBV28
CDR3 length: 18

CDR3 DNA: TGCGCCAGCAGCCAAGACAATACCGGGGTGGACGAAAAACTGTTTTTT
CDR3 protein: CASSQDNTGVDEKLFF
clone size: many
J gene: TRBJ1-4
D gene: .
V gene: TRBV4-1
CDR3 length: 16

CDR3 DNA: TGTGCCAGCAGCTTATCCCACAATGAGCAGTTCTTC
CDR3 protein: CASSLSHNEQFF
clone size: many
J gene: TRBJ2-1
D gene: .
V gene: TRBV11-2
CDR3 length: 12

CDR3 DNA: TGCGCCAGCAGCGTTGTAGGGGGACTCTACAATGAGCAGTTCTTC
CDR3 protein: CASSVVGGLYNEQFF
clone size: few
J gene: TRBJ2-1
D gene: .
V gene: TRBV5-1
CDR3 length: 15

CDR3 DNA: TGTGCCAGCAGTGAAGCGCTGGGGGTACTCCAAGAGACCCAGTACTTC
CDR3 protein: CASSEALGVLQETQYF
clone size: many
J gene: TRBJ2-5
D gene: .
V gene: TRBV6-1
CDR3 length: 16

CDR3 DNA: TGTGCCAGCAGCCAACCCCTAGCGGGAGGGCGAAATGAGCAGTTCTTC
CDR3 protein: CASSQPLAGGRNEQFF
clone size: .
J gene: TRBJ2-1
D gene: TRBD2
V gene: TRBV3-1
CDR3 length: 16

CDR3 DNA: TGTGCCAGCAGGTCGCCGGGACAGGGGGTTCAAGAGACCCAGTACTTC
CDR3 protein: CASRSPGQGVQETQYF
clone size: .
J gene: TRBJ2-5
D gene: TRBD1
V gene: TRBV7-2
CDR3 length: 16

CDR3 DNA: TGTGCCAGCAGGCGGACTAGCGGGAACCAAGAGACCCAGTACTTC
CDR3 protein: CASRRTSGNQETQYF
clone size: many
J gene: TRBJ2-5
D gene: TRBD2
V gene: TRBV3-1
CDR3 length: 15

CDR3 DNA: TGTGCCAGCAGTTTCCCGGCCGGAGGGGATGGTGAAGCTTTCTTT
CDR3 protein: CASSFPAGGDGEAFF
clone size: many
J gene: TRBJ1-1
D gene: .
V gene: TRBV28
CDR3 length: 15

CDR3 DNA: TGTGCCACCAGCCTAGACAGCAACACCGGGGAGCTGTTTTTT
CDR3 protein: CATSLDSNTGELFF
clone size: many
J gene: TRBJ2-2
D gene: .
V gene: TRBV24-1
CDR3 length: 14

CDR3 DNA: TGTGCCAGCAGCCCGATTTGGGGGCCTTCCTACGAGCAGTACTTC
CDR3 protein: CASSPIWGPSYEQYF
clone size: many
J gene: TRBJ2-7
D gene: .
V gene: TRBV3-1
CDR3 length: 15

CDR3 DNA: TGCAGTGCTAGAGGGGACAGTTACACTGAAGCTTTCTTT
CDR3 protein: CSARGDSYTEAFF
clone size: .
J gene: TRBJ1-1
D gene: TRBD1
V gene: TRBV20-1
CDR3 length: 13

CDR3 DNA: TGTGCCAGCAGCCAGGGGGGGGGGGGTAATCAGCCCCAGCATTTT
CDR3 protein: CASSQGGGGNQPQHF
clone size: many
J gene: TRBJ1-5
D gene: .
V gene: TRBV4-2
CDR3 length: 15

CDR3 DNA: TGTGCCAGCAACCCTTTAGGCGTTTACCCCTATGGCTACACCTTC
CDR3 protein: CASNPLGVYPYGYTF
clone size: many
J gene: TRBJ1-2
D gene: .
V gene: TRBV12-3/TRBV12-4
CDR3 length: 15

CDR3 DNA: TGCGCCAGCAGCTATTACAGGGGAAGAACCAAAAACATTCAGTACTTC
CDR3 protein: CASSYYRGRTKNIQYF
clone size: few
J gene: TRBJ2-4
D gene: TRBD1
V gene: TRBV5-1
CDR3 length: 16

CDR3 DNA: TGTGCCAGCAGTTTCCCCGACGGCGCCTACGAGCAGTACTTC
CDR3 protein: CASSFPDGAYEQYF
clone size: many
J gene: TRBJ2-7
D gene: .
V gene: TRBV28
CDR3 length: 14

CDR3 DNA: TGCGCCAGCAGCTTGGCCCCAGTAGCAGGGGGCACAGATACGCAGTATTTT
CDR3 protein: CASSLAPVAGGTDTQYF
clone size: many
J gene: TRBJ2-3
D gene: .
V gene: TRBV5-1
CDR3 length: 17

CDR3 DNA: TGCAGTGCCCACCCGGGCAGGAATGAGCAGTTCTTC
CDR3 protein: CSAHPGRNEQFF
clone size: .
J gene: TRBJ2-1
D gene: .
V gene: TRBV20-1
CDR3 length: 12

CDR3 DNA: TGTGCCAGCAGCCCGCTAGGGCACGAGACAGATACGCAGTATTTT
CDR3 protein: CASSPLGHETDTQYF
clone size: many
J gene: TRBJ2-3
D gene: .
V gene: TRBV7-2
CDR3 length: 15

CDR3 DNA: TGTGCCAGCAGTTTGTCCACAGGGAACTATGGCTACACCTTC
CDR3 protein: CASSLSTGNYGYTF
clone size: many
J gene: TRBJ1-2
D gene: .
V gene: TRBV7-2
CDR3 length: 14

CDR3 DNA: TGCGCCAGCAGCCCGGGACAGGCCAATCAGCCCCAGCATTTT
CDR3 protein: CASSPGQANQPQHF
clone size: many
J gene: TRBJ1-5
D gene: TRBD1
V gene: TRBV5-1
CDR3 length: 14

CDR3 DNA: TGTGCCAGCAGTTTGTACCGGGACACCGATCAGCCCCAGCATTTT
CDR3 protein: CASSLYRDTDQPQHF
clone size: many
J gene: TRBJ1-5
D gene: .
V gene: TRBV28
CDR3 length: 15

CDR3 DNA: TGTGCCAGCAGTTTATCGCCTAGACTTACCTACGAGCAGTACTTC
CDR3 protein: CASSLSPRLTYEQYF
clone size: many
J gene: TRBJ2-7
D gene: .
V gene: TRBV27
CDR3 length: 15

CDR3 DNA: TGCAGCGTTGACCGTGCGGCTAACTATGGCTACACCTTC
CDR3 protein: CSVDRAANYGYTF
clone size: many
J gene: TRBJ1-2
D gene: .
V gene: TRBV29-1
CDR3 length: 13

CDR3 DNA: TGTGCCAGCAGTGAAAGGGACAGGGGACGTGTTAACTATGGCTACACCTTC
CDR3 protein: CASSERDRGRVNYGYTF
clone size: many
J gene: TRBJ1-2
D gene: TRBD1
V gene: TRBV6-1
CDR3 length: 17

CDR3 DNA: TGTGCCAGTAGTATACGGTGGGCCCGGTCTGAGAATGAGCAGTTCTTC
CDR3 protein: CASSIRWARSENEQFF
clone size: many
J gene: TRBJ2-1
D gene: .
V gene: TRBV19
CDR3 length: 16

CDR3 DNA: TGTGCCAGCAGCACTAGCGGGGGGCCGAGGACCCAGTACTTC
CDR3 protein: CASSTSGGPRTQYF
clone size: many
J gene: TRBJ2-5
D gene: TRBD2
V gene: TRBV28
CDR3 length: 14

CDR3 DNA: TGTGCCAGCATACGGACCTTGGGGGATACGCAGTATTTT
CDR3 protein: CASIRTLGDTQYF
clone size: few
J gene: TRBJ2-3
D gene: .
V gene: TRBV6-1
CDR3 length: 13

CDR3 DNA: TGTGCCACCAGCAGAGATCCGAGCATTCAGTACTTC
CDR3 protein: CATSRDPSIQYF
clone size: many
J gene: TRBJ2-4
D gene: .
V gene: TRBV15
CDR3 length: 12

CDR3 DNA: TGTGCCAGCAGCGTAGCCCCGGGACAACTGAACTATGGCTACACCTTC
CDR3 protein: CASSVAPGQLNYGYTF
clone size: many
J gene: TRBJ1-2
D gene: .
V gene: TRBV9
CDR3 length: 16

CDR3 DNA: TGCAGTGCTAGGAGGTACTCCTACGAGCAGTACTTC
CDR3 protein: CSARRYSYEQYF
clone size: many
J gene: TRBJ2-7
D gene: .
V gene: TRBV20-1
CDR3 length: 12

CDR3 DNA: TGTGCCACCAGTTCCCGGACAGGGGGAAGCACTGGGGCCAACGTCCTGACTTTC
CDR3 protein: CATSSRTGGSTGANVLTF
clone size: .
J gene: TRBJ2-6
D gene: TRBD1
V gene: TRBV24-1
CDR3 length: 18

CDR3 DNA: TGTGCCAGCAGCGACCAGAGACAGGGAGCTGCGGGTGAGCAGTTCTTC
CDR3 protein: CASSDQRQGAAGEQFF
clone size: many
J gene: TRBJ2-1
D gene: TRBD1
V gene: TRBV14
CDR3 length: 16

CDR3 DNA: TGTGCCAGCAGCTTGGTTAGGGACGCAAAACTGTTTTTT
CDR3 protein: CASSLVRDAKLFF
clone size: many
J gene: TRBJ1-4
D gene: .
V gene: TRBV5-6
CDR3 length: 13

CDR3 DNA: TGTGCCAGCAGCTTATTGGGGCTAGCGGCGATAAGCTCCTACAATGAGCAGTTCTTC
CDR3 protein: CASSLLGLAAISSYNEQFF
clone size: many
J gene: TRBJ2-1
D gene: TRBD2
V gene: TRBV7-9
CDR3 length: 19

CDR3 DNA: TGTGCCAGCAGCCTGGGGGGTCGGCAGGGTGGTTTCTATGGCTACACCTTC
CDR3 protein: CASSLGGRQGGFYGYTF
clone size: .
J gene: TRBJ1-2
D gene: .
V gene: TRBV11-2
CDR3 length: 17

CDR3 DNA: TGTGCCAGCAGTGGACGGTTGAACACTGAAGCTTTCTTT
CDR3 protein: CASSGRLNTEAFF
clone size: many
J gene: TRBJ1-1
D gene: .
V gene: TRBV6-1
CDR3 length: 13

CDR3 DNA: TGTGCCAGCAGCTTGGATGCCGCTAGCGGGTACTACGAGCAGTACTTC
CDR3 protein: CASSLDAASGYYEQYF
clone size: .
J gene: TRBJ2-7
D gene: TRBD2
V gene: TRBV5-5
CDR3 length: 16